The 31 T cell receptor beta chains presented below share a single source sample, sequenced in a study of Graves' ophthalmopathy and Graves' hyperthyroidism. Using RNA transcripts, the TCR beta CDR3 regions were amplified. First-round RT-PCR with HTBI primers preceded a second-round multiplex PCR. TCRdb re-called the multiplex PCR reads through MiXCR, storing one row per CDR3 protein. The table shows 300,000 to 400,000 distinct CDR3 sequences, with about 18% occurring only once. The sample comprised peripheral blood. All receptors come from an adult woman with stable Graves' hyperthyroidism.

This clonotype was found a few times. The rearrangement links TRBV30 to TRBJ1-1; TRBD1 might be the D (5 bases). The CDR3 consists of 13 residues. The V gene lost 4 bases and the J gene lost 1 base, with 10 bases spanning the gap. CDR1 is GTSNPN, CDR2 SVGIG, per germline (reference sequence). DNA for the CDR3: TGTGCCTGGATAAATCAGGGGAACACTGAAGCTTTCTTT. Protein sequence: CAWINQGNTEAFF.

In this sample, this clonotype turned up many times. This chain connects TRBV15 to TRBJ2-2; maybe TRBD2 (5 bases). Trimming took off 0 bases at V and 6 bases at J, with 8 bases between the two ends. The CDR3 is made up of 14 amino acids. CDR1 and CDR2 from the germline V gene are LNHNV and YYDKDF (reference sequence). The CDR3 sequence is CATSRDYGAGELFF. DNA of the CDR3: TGTGCCACCAGCAGAGATTACGGGGCCGGGGAGCTGTTTTTT. The whole variable domain, filled in from reference TRBV15 and TRBJ2-2, reads DAMVIQNPRYQVTQFGKPVTLSCSQTLNHNVMYWYQQKSSQAPKLLFHYYDKDFNNEADTPDNFQSRRPNTSFCFLDIRSPGLGDTAMYLCATSRDYGAGELFFGEGSRLTVL.

Points on this clonotype: One end of the junction varies from germline; a read error may be responsible. This sequence joins TRBV28 and TRBJ2-7; 7 bases line up with TRBD2. Germline V lookup: CDR1 MDHEN, CDR2 SYDVKM. The CDR3 extends over 13 amino acids. The CDR3 coding sequence is TGTGCCAGCAGTTTAATGACTAGCTACGATCAGTACTTC. It encodes CASSLMTSYDQYF.

This clonotype appeared many times. The V gene is TRBV12-5, the J gene TRBJ1-2; 12 bases are shared with TRBD1. This CDR3 region has 14 residues. Germline V gene lookup returns CDR1 LGHNT and CDR2 FRNRAP. Trimming removed 0 bases from V and 7 bases from J; junction bases left unmatched: 0. CDR3 amino acids: CASGLVGQGAGYTF. CDR3 nucleotides: TGTGCTAGTGGTTTGGTGGGACAGGGGGCTGGCTACACCTTC.

This clonotype appeared many times. The rearrangement joins TRBV4-1 to TRBJ2-5, with D perhaps matching TRBD2 (6 bases). The germline V gene encodes CDR1 MGHRA and CDR2 YSYEKL. Trimming removed 2 bases from V and 4 bases from J, with 14 bases in between. This CDR3 spans 15 amino acids. The CDR3 reads CASSQSAGFGETQYF. For the CDR3, the DNA is TGCGCCAGCAGCCAAAGCGCGGGGTTTGGAGAGACCCAGTACTTC.

The chain couples TRBV27 to TRBJ1-1; D unclear. V was pared by 3 bases and J by 4 bases, with 9 bases between. CDR3 size: 13 residues. From germline, CDR1 is MNHEY and CDR2 SMNVEV (reference sequence). The CDR3 bases are TGTGCCAGCAGTTTTTCGCCAGTCACTGAAGCTTTCTTT. This encodes CASSFSPVTEAFF.

This clonotype was seen ten or more times. The chain links TRBV10-1 to TRBJ2-2; TRBD1 is a possible D gene (5 bases). This CDR3 contains 14 residues. V was trimmed by 3 bases and J by 5 bases, leaving 10 bases between them. Germline V gene lookup returns CDR1 WNHNN and CDR2 SYGVQD (reference sequence). For the CDR3, the DNA is TGCGCCAGCAGTGACAGGGTTGGGACCGGGGAGCTGTTTTTT. Its protein is CASSDRVGTGELFF.

About this clonotype: Since no conserved phenylalanine or tryptophan closes the CDR3, a read error is the likely cause. The genes are TRBV7-9 and TRBJ1-1, with TRBD1 matching over 11 bases. Germline V gene data show CDR1 as SEHNR and CDR2 as FQNEAQ (reference sequence). Trimming cost V 1 base and J 4 bases; bases outside gene matches: 5. This CDR3 contains 16 residues. In DNA form, the CDR3 reads TGTGCCAGCAGCTTAGGTCCGGGACAGGGGGGCACTGAAGCTTTCCTT. Its translation: CASSLGPGQGGTEAFL.

The genes are TRBV6-5 and TRBJ1-2; 8 bases match TRBD1. With V trimmed by 4 bases and J by 0 bases, 10 bases remained unmatched. This CDR3 region has 17 residues. Per germline, CDR1 MNHEY and CDR2 SVGAGI. The CDR3 sequence: CASSFGQGGRANYGYTF. The DNA for the CDR3 is TGTGCCAGCAGTTTTGGACAGGGTGGACGAGCTAACTATGGCTACACCTTC.

The chain joins TRBV30 to TRBJ1-2; D gene unclear. Trimming cost V 2 bases and J 2 bases, with 12 bases left between them. CDR3 size: 14 residues. Germline loops: CDR1 GTSNPN, CDR2 SVGIG (reference sequence). The CDR3 loop reads CAWSYFGRNYGYTF. DNA for the CDR3: TGTGCCTGGAGTTACTTTGGACGGAACTATGGCTACACCTTC.

This clonotype was counted a few times. The rearrangement links TRBV6-1 to TRBJ2-7; D is uncertain. Germline lookup yields CDR1 MNHNS and CDR2 SASEGT. The CDR3 loop spans 11 amino acids. V lost 8 bases and J lost 6, with 11 bases in between. The DNA for the CDR3 is TGTGCCAGCCCCCGAACCCTCGAGCAGTACTTC. Its protein is CASPRTLEQYF.

This clonotype was seen repeatedly, ten times or more. Here the CDR3 reads CASSLGGGSRETQYF. The DNA of the CDR3 is TGTGCCAGCAGTTTGGGTGGCGGGAGTAGGGAGACCCAGTACTTC. The chain has TRBV12-3 or TRBV12-4 and TRBJ2-5, with 7 nucleotides matching TRBD2. The CDR3 loop spans 15 amino acids. Germline trimming cut 3 bases from V and 5 bases from J; bases unmatched to any gene: 9.

This clonotype was found many times. The chain links TRBV15 to TRBJ2-2, with unresolved D. Germline values: CDR1 LNHNV, CDR2 YYDKDF (reference sequence). Trimming cost V 1 base and J 6 bases, with 12 bases left between them. The CDR3 is made up of 15 amino acids. The CDR3 nucleotides read TGTGCCACCAGCAGAGCATACCCGGGTGCCGGGGAGCTGTTTTTT. This translates into CATSRAYPGAGELFF.

This clonotype was recorded at least ten times. V and J are TRBV28 and TRBJ2-5; TRBD2 matches 9 bases. This CDR3 contains 17 residues. Trimming took 6 bases from V and 2 from J; bases not matched to a gene: 13. Germline CDR1 MDHEN, CDR2 SYDVKM. The CDR3 sequence is CASRRGSSGTWQETQYF. In DNA, the CDR3 is TGTGCCAGCAGAAGAGGCTCTAGCGGGACGTGGCAAGAGACCCAGTACTTC.

In its sample, this clonotype was seen many times. The genes are TRBV6-1 and TRBJ2-2, with TRBD2 matching 12 bases. The trim removed 7 bases at V and 3 bases at J, leaving 3 bases unmatched. The CDR3 consists of 15 residues. The germline gives CDR1 MNHNS, CDR2 SASEGT. The CDR3 coding sequence is TGTGCCAGCACTCTAGCGGGAGGGGACACCGGGGAGCTGTTTTTT. Translating gives CASTLAGGDTGELFF.

This clonotype was seen repeatedly, ten times or more. The rearrangement links TRBV12-3 or TRBV12-4 to TRBJ1-1; D gene ambiguous. Deletions cut 4 bases from V and 5 bases from J, with 14 bases between. This CDR3 is 14 amino acids long. CDR3 sequence (DNA): TGTGCCAGCAGTTCTAGGTACGGCGGAACTGAAGCTTTCTTT. Protein product: CASSSRYGGTEAFF.

This clonotype was detected many times. The gene calls are TRBV11-1 and TRBJ2-4, with 13 bases aligning to TRBD2. This CDR3 contains 16 residues. Germline V gives CDR1 SGHAT, CDR2 FQDESV (reference sequence). Trimming at V came to 6 bases and at J to 12 bases, leaving 14 bases not matched to a gene. The DNA of the CDR3 is TGTGCCAGCAGTCAGGGACTAGCGGGAACCTCAATAAATCAGTACTTC. It yields the protein CASSQGLAGTSINQYF. Full variable domain (missing parts from reference TRBV11-1 and TRBJ2-4): EAEVAQSPRYKITEKSQAVAFWCDPISGHATLYWYRQILGQGPELLVQFQDESVVDDSQLPKDRFSAERLKGVDSTLKIQPAELGDSAMYLCASSQGLAGTSINQYFGAGTRLSVL.

About this clonotype itself: One end of the junction fails to match germline, which may point to a read error. The V gene is TRBV6-1, the J gene TRBJ1-5; D is ambiguous. Germline V gives CDR1 MNHNS, CDR2 SASEGT. This CDR3 contains 14 residues. The CDR3 reads CASTYGAAKQPQHF. The CDR3 nucleotides are TGTGCCAGCACCTACGGAGCGGCGAAGCAGCCTCAGCATTTT.

Concerning this clonotype: The junction departs from the called germline gene at one end, perhaps through a read error. The J gene is TRBJ1-2, the V gene TRBV9; D is possibly TRBD1 (6 bases). Germline V gives CDR1 SGDLS, CDR2 YYNGEE. The length of the CDR3 is 12 residues. CDR3 region: CASSVGRTAPCF. The CDR3 DNA reads as TGTGCCAGCAGCGTAGGGAGGACAGCCCCCTGTTTC.

Turning to this clonotype: One end of the junction varies from germline; a read error may be responsible. V gene TRBV7-2 combines with J gene TRBJ2-1; weak D call: TRBD2 (5 bases). The CDR3 consists of 16 residues. The germline CDR1 and CDR2 sequences are SGHTA and FQGNSA. DNA for the CDR3: TGTGCCAGCAGACTGGACTCCCCAAGCTCCTACAATGAGAAGTTCTTC. Translating it yields CASRLDSPSSYNEKFF.

This clonotype was detected many times. The rearrangement links TRBV12-3 or TRBV12-4 to TRBJ2-6; TRBD2 might be the D (6 bases). Deletions cut 5 bases from V and 4 bases from J, with 15 bases between. CDR3 length equals 16 residues. The CDR3 DNA sequence: TGTGCCAGCAGTCCTAGGCGGGGTGCCGGGGCCAACGTCCTGACTTTC. It specifies CASSPRRGAGANVLTF.

This clonotype was counted many times. The chain carries TRBV7-2 and TRBJ2-7; D may be TRBD1 (6 bases). Trimming cost V 2 bases and J 3 bases, with 14 bases left between them. Looked up from germline, CDR1 is SGHTA and CDR2 is FQGNSA. This CDR3 has 15 residues. CDR3 residues: CASSLSGTLDYEQYF. The CDR3 DNA reads TGTGCCAGCAGCTTATCGGGGACACTGGACTACGAGCAGTACTTC.

The DNA of the CDR3 is TGTGCCAGCAGCTTAATCATCGGGGGCAATCAGCCCCAGCATTTT. Its protein is CASSLIIGGNQPQHF. V and J are TRBV11-2 and TRBJ1-5; unclear D gene. The V end was cut by 2 bases, the J end by 2 bases, with 10 bases between. This CDR3 spans 15 amino acids. Germline V gene data show CDR1 as SGHAT and CDR2 as FQNNGV.

This clonotype showed up many times. This chain uses TRBV4-3 with TRBJ2-7; D ambiguous. From germline, CDR1 is LGHNA and CDR2 YSLEER. V dropped 0 bases and J dropped 0 bases, with 9 bases sitting between them. The CDR3 sequence is 15 residues long. CDR3 DNA: TGCGCCAGCAGCCAAGAGACCCTAGTCTCCTACGAGCAGTACTTC. Its protein product is CASSQETLVSYEQYF.

This clonotype showed up many times. This chain uses TRBV19 with TRBJ2-7; D call uncertain. V dropped 8 bases and J dropped 5 bases, with 10 bases sitting between them. This CDR3 is 11 amino acids long. The germline V gene encodes CDR1 LNHDA and CDR2 SQIVND (reference sequence). CDR3 nucleotide sequence: TGTGCCAGTGGAATGGGCGACGAGCAGTACTTC. Translation: CASGMGDEQYF.

Ten or more counts support this clonotype. The chain combines TRBV7-9 with TRBJ2-7; 7 bases match TRBD1. The germline V gene encodes CDR1 SEHNR and CDR2 FQNEAQ (reference sequence). The CDR3 runs to 15 residues. V dropped 6 bases and J dropped 1; count of bases not matched to a gene: 9. CDR3 sequence reads: CASRKTGTDSYEQYF. The DNA for the CDR3 is TGTGCCAGCAGGAAAACCGGGACAGATTCCTACGAGCAGTACTTC.

This clonotype was observed a few times. This chain joins TRBV6-2 or TRBV6-3 and TRBJ2-1; D uncertain. This CDR3 has 14 residues. Germline V gene lookup returns CDR1 MNHEY and CDR2 SVGEGT. Deletions cut 0 bases from V and 8 bases from J, with 11 bases between. The CDR3 here is CASSYSPLSDEQFF. The CDR3 region has the DNA TGTGCCAGCAGTTACTCCCCCCTAAGCGATGAGCAGTTCTTC.

Comments on this clonotype: An end of the junction does not agree with germline; a read error may underlie this. The V gene is TRBV20-1, the J gene TRBJ2-7; D is perhaps TRBD2 (6 bases). The CDR3 spans 16 residues. Germline V gene sequence: CDR1 DFQATT, CDR2 SNEGSKA (reference sequence). CDR3 residues: CSANRGTFPPSYEQCF. The CDR3 DNA sequence: TGCAGTGCTAACCGCGGGACCTTCCCACCCTCCTACGAGCAGTGCTTC.

The chain has TRBV19 and TRBJ2-7; the D gene is possibly TRBD1 (6 bases). V lost 6 bases, J lost 6 bases, and 18 bases lay in between. The CDR3 runs to 14 residues. Germline assignment: CDR1 LNHDA and CDR2 SQIVND (reference sequence). CDR3 protein: CASSPLRGSSEQYF. CDR3 nucleotide sequence: TGTGCCAGTAGCCCCCTAAGGGGGTCCAGCGAGCAGTACTTC.

This clonotype was seen at least ten times. The CDR3: CASSSAYEQYF. The CDR3 bases are TGTGCCAGCAGTTCCGCCTACGAGCAGTACTTC. The rearrangement uses TRBV7-2 and TRBJ2-7, with D uncertain. V was trimmed by 6 bases and J by 2 bases, leaving 5 bases between them. CDR1 is SGHTA, CDR2 FQGNSA, per germline. This CDR3 is built from 11 residues.

This clonotype showed up many times. CDR3 bases: TGTGCCAGCAGTTACTCCGGCCCGGGACAGGGGACCAATCAGCCCCAGCATTTT. Translating gives CASSYSGPGQGTNQPQHF. The chain has TRBV6-5 and TRBJ1-5; 10 bases line up with TRBD1. V gave up 0 bases and J gave up 3 bases; unmatched junction bases: 8. Germline V gene lookup returns CDR1 MNHEY and CDR2 SVGAGI. The length of the CDR3 is 18 residues.